The 10 T cell receptor beta chains below were found in one sample sequenced in a study of human T cells and chemical hapten exposure. TCRdb processed the RACE reads anew with MiXCR; each CDR3 protein has one entry. Altogether roughly 100,000 distinct CDR3 sequences are present, 7% to 10% being singletons, with the ten largest covering about 2%. Described time point: patch test 2, 6 weeks after DPC sensitization. The treatment was: therapeutic diphenylcyclopropenone sensitization with weekly scalp DPC. The sequences come from whole blood, collected in connection with sensitization to the hapten diphenylcyclopropenone (DPC). The receptors come from a middle-aged woman with alopecia areata. Some clones in this sample may be carry-over from other donors' samples.

The sample holds many counts of this clonotype. The chain links TRBV6-5 to TRBJ2-7, with 9 positions matching TRBD2. Losses at the gene ends were 7 bases for V and 4 bases for J; bases not matched to a gene: 11. CDR1 and CDR2 from the germline V gene are MNHEY and SVGAGI. The CDR3 sequence is 15 residues long. This CDR3 is CASTRLAETGYEQYF. The CDR3 DNA reads as TGTGCCAGCACTCGACTAGCGGAGACGGGTTACGAGCAGTACTTC.

This clonotype was observed a few times. The chain links TRBV7-2 to TRBJ2-1; possible D gene TRBD2, 6 bases. Trimming took off 2 bases at V and 6 bases at J, with 17 bases between the two ends. This CDR3 has 16 residues. In germline, CDR1 is SGHTA, CDR2 FQGNSA. The CDR3, as DNA: TGTGCCAGCAGCTTATATGCGGGATCCCTCTCCAATGAGCAGTTCTTC. Its protein product is CASSLYAGSLSNEQFF. The full variable domain, completed using reference TRBV7-2 and TRBJ2-1, is GAGVSQSPSNKVTEKGKDVELRCDPISGHTALYWYRQSLGQGLEFLIYFQGNSAPDKSGLPSDRFSAERTGGSVSTLTIQRTQQEDSAVYLCASSLYAGSLSNEQFFGPGTRLTVL.

At least ten counts were recorded for this clonotype. The CDR3: CSATPGAPGLTGELFF. CDR3 nucleotide sequence: TGCAGTGCTACTCCAGGAGCGCCAGGACTCACCGGGGAGCTGTTTTTT. J is TRBJ2-2 and V is TRBV20-1, with D possibly being TRBD2 (5 bases). Germline V gene sequence: CDR1 DFQATT, CDR2 SNEGSKA (reference sequence). This CDR3 spans 16 amino acids. The germline V and J ends were trimmed by 4 bases and 4 bases, with 19 bases remaining between them.

This clonotype has a handful of counts. CDR3 in amino acids: CASSEGRFGNQPQHF. CDR3 nucleotide sequence: TGTGCCAGCAGTGAAGGGAGGTTTGGCAATCAGCCCCAGCATTTT. This chain links TRBV2 with TRBJ1-5; D is uncertain. Per germline, CDR1 SNHLY and CDR2 FYNNEI. V was clipped by 1 base and J by 2 bases, with 9 bases between them. This CDR3 spans 15 amino acids. The complete variable domain, with remaining parts taken from reference TRBV2 and TRBJ1-5, reads EPEVTQTPSHQVTQMGQEVILRCVPISNHLYFYWYRQILGQKVEFLVSFYNNEISEKSEIFDDQFSVERPDGSNFTLKIRSTKLEDSAMYFCASSEGRFGNQPQHFGDGTRLSIL.

This clonotype was found many times. CDR3 coding DNA: TGCGCCAGCAGCCAAGCTTTAGAGGGTCTCTATGGCTACACCTTC. It is translated as CASSQALEGLYGYTF. The chain couples TRBV4-3 to TRBJ1-2; D unresolved. CDR3 size: 15 residues. The germline V gene has CDR1 LGHNA and CDR2 YSLEER. With 1 base removed from V and 4 bases from J, the gap between germline ends came to 13 bases.

This clonotype came up a few times. The chain carries TRBV20-1 and TRBJ2-3, with 7 bases aligning to TRBD2. Germline V gene sequence: CDR1 DFQATT, CDR2 SNEGSKA (reference sequence). The ends lost 5 bases at V and 6 bases at J; junction bases unmatched: 14. The CDR3 spans 15 residues. CDR3 protein: CSAGSVAGDLDTQYF. The CDR3 DNA reads as TGCAGTGCTGGCAGCGTGGCGGGGGACTTGGATACGCAGTATTTT.

The rearrangement joins TRBV30 to TRBJ2-7, with D perhaps being TRBD1 or TRBD2 (5 bases each). Germline V gene data show CDR1 as GTSNPN and CDR2 as SVGIG (reference sequence). The length of the CDR3 is 16 residues. V was clipped by 4 bases and J by 2 bases, with 21 bases between them. DNA of the CDR3: TGTGCCTGGAATTCGGGGCCCGGCGCTAACCCCTACGAGCAGTACTTC. This encodes CAWNSGPGANPYEQYF.

This clonotype was detected many times. V usage is TRBV4-2 and J usage is TRBJ1-2; D not certain. CDR1 is LGHNA and CDR2 is YNFKEQ in the germline V gene. The length of the CDR3 is 13 residues. Trimming took 0 bases from V and 2 from J, leaving 4 bases between them. CDR3 DNA: TGTGCCAGCAGCCAAGATATGAACTATGGCTACACCTTC. It codes for CASSQDMNYGYTF.

The chain carries TRBV28 and TRBJ1-1; unclear D gene. V gave up 6 bases and J gave up 2 bases, with 16 bases separating them. The CDR3 totals 15 residues. The germline CDR1 and CDR2 sequences are MDHEN and SYDVKM. The CDR3 nucleotides are TGTGCCAGCAGCCAGATACCGACAATTAACACTGAAGCTTTCTTT. Its translation is CASSQIPTINTEAFF.

This clonotype showed up just a few times. The genes are TRBV6-2 or TRBV6-3 and TRBJ2-1, with D possibly matching TRBD2 (5 bases). Germline loops: CDR1 MNHEY, CDR2 SVGEGT. The CDR3 runs 15 residues. Trimming cost V 3 bases and J 9 bases, with 18 bases left between them. CDR3 sequence: CASSYPRGSHIEQFF. In DNA form, the CDR3 reads TGTGCCAGCAGTTATCCTCGCGGGTCCCACATTGAGCAGTTCTTC.